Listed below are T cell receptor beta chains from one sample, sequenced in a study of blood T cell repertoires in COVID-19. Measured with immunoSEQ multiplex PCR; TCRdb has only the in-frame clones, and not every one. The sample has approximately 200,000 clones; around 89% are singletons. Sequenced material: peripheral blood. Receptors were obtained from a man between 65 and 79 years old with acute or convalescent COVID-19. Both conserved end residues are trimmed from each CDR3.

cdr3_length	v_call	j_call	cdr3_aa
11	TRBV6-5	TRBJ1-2	ASMGQGNYGYT
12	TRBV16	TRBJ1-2	ASSQSAMAGGYT
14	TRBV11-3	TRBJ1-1	ASSPRTGYYGTEAF
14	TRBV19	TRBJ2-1	ASSPRTGGFYNEQF
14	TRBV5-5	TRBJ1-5	ASSPAGTYSNQPQH
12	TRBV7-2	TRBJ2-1	ASSSGTGPNEQF
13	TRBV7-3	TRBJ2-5	ASSLGAGERETQY
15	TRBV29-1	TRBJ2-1	SVDGLAGGPDYNEQF
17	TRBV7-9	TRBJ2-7	ASSFPDRGFPAEFDEQY
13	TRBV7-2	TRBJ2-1	ASSLARDSPGSRF
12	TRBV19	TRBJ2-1	ASTLAGVVNEQF
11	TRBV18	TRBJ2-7	ASSPLTNEVQY
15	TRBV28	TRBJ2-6	ASSSIGESGGANVLT
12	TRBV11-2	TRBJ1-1	ASSLLIGETEAF
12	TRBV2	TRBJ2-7	ASSTGTPAYEQY
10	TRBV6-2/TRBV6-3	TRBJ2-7	ASSWTGYEQY
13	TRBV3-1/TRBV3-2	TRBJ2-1	ASSQVGSSYNEQF
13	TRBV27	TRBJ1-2	ASSLQGTTPYGYT
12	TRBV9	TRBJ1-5	ASSRGHGNQPQH
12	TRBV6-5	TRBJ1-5	ASSNRDSNQPQH
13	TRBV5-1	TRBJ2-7	ASQIGAGESYEQY
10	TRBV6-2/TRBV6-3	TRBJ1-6	ASSYGSSPLH
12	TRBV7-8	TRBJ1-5	ASSPDRGTQPQH
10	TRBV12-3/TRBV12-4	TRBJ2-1	ASSLGEGGEF
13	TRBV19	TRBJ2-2	ASSIEGARTGELF
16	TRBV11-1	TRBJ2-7	ASSLASRSGRTHYEQY
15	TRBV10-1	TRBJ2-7	ASSDIGLDRGCYEQY
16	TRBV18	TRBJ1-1	ASSPRNSGGGRHTEAF
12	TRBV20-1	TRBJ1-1	SASYRTGGAEAF
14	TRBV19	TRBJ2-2	ASSEWDRGSTGELF
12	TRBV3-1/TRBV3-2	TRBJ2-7	ASSQLGSSYEQY
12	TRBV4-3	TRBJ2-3	ASSRTVSTDTQY
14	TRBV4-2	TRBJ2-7	ASSQDPQAGFSEQY
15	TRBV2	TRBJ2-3	ASRDPPGQGKTDTQY
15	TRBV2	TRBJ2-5	ASSELSRAGIWETQY
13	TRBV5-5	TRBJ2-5	ASSWGQGARETQY
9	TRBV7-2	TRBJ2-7	ASSSAYEQY
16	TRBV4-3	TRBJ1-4	ASSQVRTGATSWEKLF
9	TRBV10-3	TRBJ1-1	AISAGSEAF
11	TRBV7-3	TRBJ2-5	ASSIMAEETQY
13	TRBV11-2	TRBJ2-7	ASSFTRREASEQY